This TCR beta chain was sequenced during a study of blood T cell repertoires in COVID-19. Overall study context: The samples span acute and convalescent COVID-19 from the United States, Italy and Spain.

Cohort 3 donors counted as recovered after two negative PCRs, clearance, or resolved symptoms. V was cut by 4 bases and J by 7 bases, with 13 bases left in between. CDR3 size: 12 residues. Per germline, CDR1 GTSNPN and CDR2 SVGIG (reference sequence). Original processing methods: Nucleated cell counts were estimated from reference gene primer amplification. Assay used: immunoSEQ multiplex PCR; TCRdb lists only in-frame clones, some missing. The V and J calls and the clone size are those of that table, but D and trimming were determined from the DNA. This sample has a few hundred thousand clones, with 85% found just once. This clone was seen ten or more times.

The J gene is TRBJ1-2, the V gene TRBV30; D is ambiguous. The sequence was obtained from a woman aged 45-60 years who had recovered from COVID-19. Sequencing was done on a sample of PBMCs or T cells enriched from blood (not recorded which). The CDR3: CAWTVDSGGYTF. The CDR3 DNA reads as TGTGCCTGGACGGTTGATAGCGGTGGCTACACCTTC.